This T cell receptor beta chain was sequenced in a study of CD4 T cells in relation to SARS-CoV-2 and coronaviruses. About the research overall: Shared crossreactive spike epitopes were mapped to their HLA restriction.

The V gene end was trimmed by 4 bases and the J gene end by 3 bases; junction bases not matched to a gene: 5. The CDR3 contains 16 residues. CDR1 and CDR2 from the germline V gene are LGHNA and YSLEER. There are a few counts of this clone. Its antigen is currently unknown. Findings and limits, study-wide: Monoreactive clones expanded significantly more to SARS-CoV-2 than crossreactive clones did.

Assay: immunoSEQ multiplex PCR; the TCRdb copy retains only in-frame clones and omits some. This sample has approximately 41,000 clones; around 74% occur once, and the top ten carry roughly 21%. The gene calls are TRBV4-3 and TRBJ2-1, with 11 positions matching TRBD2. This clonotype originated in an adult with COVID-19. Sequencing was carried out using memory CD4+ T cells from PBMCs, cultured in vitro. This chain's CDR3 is CASSPRLAGNYNEQFF. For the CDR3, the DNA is TGCGCCAGCAGCCCGCGACTAGCGGGAAACTACAATGAGCAGTTCTTC.